Shown below are 9 T cell receptor beta chains from a single sample sequenced in a study of Graves' ophthalmopathy and Graves' hyperthyroidism. Amplification targeted the TCR beta CDR3 regions, with RNA transcripts as the source material. Second-round multiplex PCR came after first-round RT-PCR with HTBI primers. TCRdb reanalysed the multiplex PCR reads using MiXCR and keeps one entry per CDR3 protein. The sample yields roughly 1.1 million distinct CDR3 sequences, about 38% seen once. Material for sequencing was peripheral blood or thyroid tissue (not recorded which). These receptors were taken from an adult man with Graves' hyperthyroidism.

The chain joins TRBV5-1 to TRBJ2-7, with 7 bases aligning to TRBD2. The ends lost 5 bases at V and 3 bases at J; junction bases unmatched: 8. Germline CDR1 SGHRS, CDR2 YFSETQ. The CDR3 totals 14 residues. DNA for the CDR3: TGCGCCAGCAGTAAAACCGGGACTAACTACGAGCAGTACTTC. Its translation is CASSKTGTNYEQYF.

This clonotype has just a few counts. The genes are TRBV20-1 and TRBJ2-7; D might be TRBD2 (6 bases). Per the germline V gene, CDR1 is DFQATT and CDR2 is SNEGSKA (reference sequence). The V and J ends lost 4 bases and 0 bases respectively, with 10 bases between them. The CDR3 extends over 13 amino acids. CDR3 nucleotide sequence: TGCAGTGCTAAACACGGGAGCTCCTACGAGCAGTACTTC. Translation gives CSAKHGSSYEQYF.

This clonotype was seen ten or more times. CDR3 amino acids: CASSLASGQSYEQYF. CDR3 nucleotides: TGTGCCAGCAGCTTAGCCTCGGGACAGTCCTACGAGCAGTACTTC. The J gene is TRBJ2-7, the V gene TRBV7-9, with TRBD1 identical over 7 bases. Trimming cost V 0 bases and J 1 base; bases outside gene matches: 3. CDR1 SEHNR and CDR2 FQNEAQ come from the germline V gene (reference sequence). The CDR3 runs 15 residues.

The table lists this clonotype with many counts. The chain joins TRBV4-3 to TRBJ2-5; 10 nucleotides match TRBD2. The germline gives CDR1 LGHNA, CDR2 YSLEER. The CDR3 consists of 17 residues. V shed 1 base, J shed 5 bases, and the junction held 10 bases outside the gene matches. The CDR3 coding sequence is TGCGCCAGCAGCCAAGTTGCTAGCGGGAGTGTAGGGGAGACCCAGTACTTC. The encoded protein is CASSQVASGSVGETQYF.

The chain is built from TRBV7-8 and TRBJ2-2; 7 positions match TRBD1. The CDR3 consists of 16 residues. Germline V gives CDR1 SGHVS, CDR2 FQNEAQ. The V gene end was trimmed by 3 bases and the J gene end by 9 bases; junction bases not matched to a gene: 13. The CDR3 spells CASSFRDSPATRELFF. As DNA, the CDR3 is TGTGCCAGCAGCTTCAGGGACAGTCCGGCGACCAGGGAGCTGTTTTTT.

This clonotype was found many times. The chain combines TRBV20-1 with TRBJ1-6; 9 bases match TRBD1. The V gene end was trimmed by 0 bases and the J gene end by 7 bases; junction bases not matched to a gene: 7. This CDR3 comprises 16 residues. Looked up from germline, CDR1 is DFQATT and CDR2 is SNEGSKA (reference sequence). The CDR3 DNA is TGCAGTGCTAGAGATTTCGGGGACAGGGCGAATTCACCCCTCCACTTT. This encodes CSARDFGDRANSPLHF.

This clonotype was picked up a small number of times. This sequence joins TRBV20-1 and TRBJ2-7; perhaps D is TRBD1 or TRBD2 (5 bases each). Germline assignment: CDR1 DFQATT and CDR2 SNEGSKA (reference sequence). Trimming pared 2 bases from V and 1 base from J, leaving 27 bases between. CDR3 length equals 19 residues. The CDR3, as DNA: TGCAGTGCTAGACCTCGCTATGGGACCCGGCGCGGTGTGTCCTACGAGCAGTACTTC. Its protein is CSARPRYGTRRGVSYEQYF.

About this clonotype itself: This may stem from a read error, because a much larger clone lies one nucleotide away. J is TRBJ1-2 and V is TRBV9; 7 bases are shared with TRBD1. CDR1 and CDR2 (germline): SGDLS, YYNGEE. The CDR3 runs 16 residues. The CDR3 coding sequence is TGTGCCAGCAGTCAGGAGGGGGCTAGTGGTAACTGTGGCTACACCTTC. This gives the protein CASSQEGASGNCGYTF. The entire variable domain, with the rest obtained from reference TRBV9 and TRBJ1-2, is as follows: DSGVTQTPKHLITATGQRVTLRCSPRSGDLSVYWYQQSLDQGLQFLIQYYNGEERAKGNILERFSAQQFPDLHSELNLSSLELGDSALYFCASSQEGASGNCGYTFGSGTRLTVV.

This clonotype appeared many times. The rearrangement links TRBV12-3 or TRBV12-4 to TRBJ2-5; D possibly corresponds to TRBD2 (5 bases). The CDR3 is 15 amino acids. The ends were cut back, 5 bases at V and 3 bases at J, with 16 bases in the middle. CDR3 region: CASSPLGGFEETQYF. In nucleotides, the CDR3 is TGTGCCAGCAGTCCGTTAGGCGGGTTTGAAGAGACCCAGTACTTC.